A selection of T cell receptor beta chains follows, all from one sample in a study of blood T cells in healthy people across ages. TCRdb called the 5' RACE reads again in MiXCR, with one record for every CDR3 protein. Among around 1,000,000 distinct CDR3 sequences, about 23% were seen once, and the ten largest hold 0.65% to 0.95%. Separately, the same data were catalogued under a study of T cells of mothers and their children.

What was sequenced was blood. All receptors derive from a girl aged 2 to 9 in good health. Both conserved end residues are trimmed from each CDR3.

v_call cdr3_aa
TRBV20-1 SARPLYNEQF
TRBV12-3/TRBV12-4 ASSLSRGEEGPKKSQPQH
TRBV11-1 ASSSGGRIGTEAF
TRBV6-1 ASQGLAGAQSSYNEQF
TRBV29-1 SVLGGTQAYEQY
TRBV24-1 ATSDPDRDQETQY
TRBV6-1 ASSPLLSTVNYGYT
TRBV15 ATSRVGTASEQF
TRBV19 ASSNPRNTDTQY
TRBV5-6 ASSLVDRSYEQY
TRBV11-2 ASSFLGTSSYNEQF
TRBV29-1 SVGGRTAETQY
TRBV29-1 SVQGYYGYT
TRBV27 ASNFGRGSPRTDTQY
TRBV6-1 ASSEWDSYFTEQY
TRBV14 ASSQEAGVLYEQY
TRBV29-1 SVNGAEFYNEQF
TRBV5-1 ASSSPREGLGETQY
TRBV7-3 ASSLSFGASPLH
TRBV9 ASSVLQGDEQY
TRBV24-1 ATRVGNYEQY
TRBV5-1 ASSLGGEQGEQH
TRBV9 ASSHPMGARANVLT
TRBV19 ASSKVVEGNEQF
TRBV28 ATGRGPYEQY
TRBV6-6 ASSYPDRDETQY
TRBV6-2/TRBV6-3 ASSYSNRPTTSAYYNEQF
TRBV7-3 ASSSLTTGAQY
TRBV4-3 ASSQLTGRYEHY
TRBV29-1 SVEYTQAF
TRBV13 ASSKRGGTEAF
TRBV6-5 ASRTPGLGDTQY
TRBV6-1 ASSEREGGHNEQF
TRBV12-5 ASVLGGQGVNEQY
TRBV29-1 SVVEREGLSVEQY
TRBV12-3/TRBV12-4 ASSFFRDEKLF
TRBV7-9 ASSPKPLGENEKLF
TRBV3-1 ASSHEGSGGAETQY
TRBV4-1 ASSQVGTANEKLF
TRBV7-2 ASSLFDRQKETQY
TRBV6-5 ASRLDSHNSPLH
TRBV28 ASSFRGGVTGELF
TRBV28 ASFTRADEQF
TRBV12-3/TRBV12-4 ASSLVSTDTRY
TRBV7-6 ASSPRLDGGSSYNEQF